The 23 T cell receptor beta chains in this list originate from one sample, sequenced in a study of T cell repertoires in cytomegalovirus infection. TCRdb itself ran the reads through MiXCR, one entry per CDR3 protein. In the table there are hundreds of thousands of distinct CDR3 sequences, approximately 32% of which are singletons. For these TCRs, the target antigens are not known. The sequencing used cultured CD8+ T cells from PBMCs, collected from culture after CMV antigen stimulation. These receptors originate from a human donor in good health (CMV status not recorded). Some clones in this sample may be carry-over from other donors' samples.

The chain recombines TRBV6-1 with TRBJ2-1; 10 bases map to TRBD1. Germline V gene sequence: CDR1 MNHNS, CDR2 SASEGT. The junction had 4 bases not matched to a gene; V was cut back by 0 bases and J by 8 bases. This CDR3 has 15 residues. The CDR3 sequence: CASSEARDRGYEQFF. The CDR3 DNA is TGTGCCAGCAGTGAAGCCCGGGACAGGGGTTATGAGCAGTTCTTC.

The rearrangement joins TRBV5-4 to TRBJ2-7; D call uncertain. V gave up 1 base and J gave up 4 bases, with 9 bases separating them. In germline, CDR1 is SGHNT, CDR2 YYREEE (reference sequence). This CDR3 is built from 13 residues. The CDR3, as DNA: TGTGCCAGCAGCTTGTACGGACCATACGAGCAGTACTTC. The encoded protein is CASSLYGPYEQYF.

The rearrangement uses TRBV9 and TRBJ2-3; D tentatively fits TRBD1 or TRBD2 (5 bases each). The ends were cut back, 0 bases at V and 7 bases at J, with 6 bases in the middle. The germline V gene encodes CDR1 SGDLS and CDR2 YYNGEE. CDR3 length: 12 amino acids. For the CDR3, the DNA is TGTGCCAGCAGCGTAGGGGACCATACGCAGTATTTT. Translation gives CASSVGDHTQYF.

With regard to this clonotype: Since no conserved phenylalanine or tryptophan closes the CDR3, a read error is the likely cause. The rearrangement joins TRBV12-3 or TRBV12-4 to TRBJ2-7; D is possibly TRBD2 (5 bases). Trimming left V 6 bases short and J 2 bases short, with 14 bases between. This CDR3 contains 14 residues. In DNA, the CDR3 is TGTGCCAGCAGCGGGGATCCGGGGACCTACGAGCAGTACTAC. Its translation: CASSGDPGTYEQYY.

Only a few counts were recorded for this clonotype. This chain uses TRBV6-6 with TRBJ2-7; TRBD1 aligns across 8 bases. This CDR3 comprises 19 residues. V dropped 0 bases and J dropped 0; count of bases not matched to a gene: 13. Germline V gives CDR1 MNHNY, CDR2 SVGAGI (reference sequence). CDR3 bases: TGTGCCAGCAGTTACTCTCGAGATAGTACAGGGGGTTCCTCCTACGAGCAGTACTTC. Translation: CASSYSRDSTGGSSYEQYF.

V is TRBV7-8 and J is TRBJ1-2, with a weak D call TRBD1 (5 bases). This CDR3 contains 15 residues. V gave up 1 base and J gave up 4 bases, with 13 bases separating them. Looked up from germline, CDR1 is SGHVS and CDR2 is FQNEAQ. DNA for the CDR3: TGTGCCAGCAGCTTAGAGGGGAGGGATTCCTATGGCTACACCTTC. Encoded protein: CASSLEGRDSYGYTF.

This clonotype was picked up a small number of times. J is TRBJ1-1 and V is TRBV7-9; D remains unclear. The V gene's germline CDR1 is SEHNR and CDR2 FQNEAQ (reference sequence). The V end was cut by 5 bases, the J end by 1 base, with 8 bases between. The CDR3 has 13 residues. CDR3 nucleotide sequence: TGTGCCAGCAGCCAAACACAGAACACTGAAGCTTTCTTT. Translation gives CASSQTQNTEAFF.

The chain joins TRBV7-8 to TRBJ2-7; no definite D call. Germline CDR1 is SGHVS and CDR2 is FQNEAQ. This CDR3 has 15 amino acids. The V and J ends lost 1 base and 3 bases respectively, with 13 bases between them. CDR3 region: CASSLELREDYEQYF. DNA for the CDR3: TGTGCCAGCAGCTTAGAACTAAGAGAAGACTACGAGCAGTACTTC.

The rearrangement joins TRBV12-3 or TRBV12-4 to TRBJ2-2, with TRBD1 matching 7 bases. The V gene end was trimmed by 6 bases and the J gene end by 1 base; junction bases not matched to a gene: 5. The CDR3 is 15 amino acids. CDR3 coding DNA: TGTGCCAGCAGCCCGGGACAGTGGAACACCGGGGAGCTGTTTTTT. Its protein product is CASSPGQWNTGELFF.

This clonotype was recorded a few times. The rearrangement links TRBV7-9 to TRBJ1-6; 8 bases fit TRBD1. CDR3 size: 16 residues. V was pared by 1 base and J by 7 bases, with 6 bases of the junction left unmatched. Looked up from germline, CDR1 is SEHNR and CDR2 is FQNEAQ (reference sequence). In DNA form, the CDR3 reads TGTGCCAGCAGCTTAGTAGGGAGACAGGGGAATTCACCCCTCCACTTT. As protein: CASSLVGRQGNSPLHF.

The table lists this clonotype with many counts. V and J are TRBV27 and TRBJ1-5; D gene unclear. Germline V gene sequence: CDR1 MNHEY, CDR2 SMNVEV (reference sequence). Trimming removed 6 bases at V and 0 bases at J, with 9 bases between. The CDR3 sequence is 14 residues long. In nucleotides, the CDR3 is TGTGCCAGCAGCGCCCTTTATAGCAATCAGCCCCAGCATTTT. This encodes CASSALYSNQPQHF.

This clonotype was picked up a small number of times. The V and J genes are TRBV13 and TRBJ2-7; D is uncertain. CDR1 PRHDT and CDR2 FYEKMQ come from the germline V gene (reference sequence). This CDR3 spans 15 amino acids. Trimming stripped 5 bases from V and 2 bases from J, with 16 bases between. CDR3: CASSQSLVRTYEQYF. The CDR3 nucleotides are TGTGCCAGCAGCCAATCCCTGGTACGAACCTACGAGCAGTACTTC.

The CDR3 spells CSASPLLAGASYEQYF. The CDR3 DNA is TGCAGTGCTAGCCCTTTACTAGCGGGGGCCTCCTACGAGCAGTACTTC. The V and J genes are TRBV20-1 and TRBJ2-7; 11 bases line up with TRBD2. Germline V gene data show CDR1 as DFQATT and CDR2 as SNEGSKA (reference sequence). This CDR3 comprises 16 residues. The ends lost 3 bases at V and 0 bases at J; junction bases unmatched: 7.

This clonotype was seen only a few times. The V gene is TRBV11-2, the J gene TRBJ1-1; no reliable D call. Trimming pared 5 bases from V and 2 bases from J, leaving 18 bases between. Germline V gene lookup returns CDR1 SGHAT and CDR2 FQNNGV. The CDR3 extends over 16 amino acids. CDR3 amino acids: CASSRWISDSNTEAFF. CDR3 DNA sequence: TGTGCCAGCAGCCGCTGGATATCCGATTCTAACACTGAAGCTTTCTTT.

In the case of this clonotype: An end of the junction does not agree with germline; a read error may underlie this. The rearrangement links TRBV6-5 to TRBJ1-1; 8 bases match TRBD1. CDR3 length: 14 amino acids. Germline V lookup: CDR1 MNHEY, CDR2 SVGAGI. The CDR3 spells CVSRWDRRGPEAFF. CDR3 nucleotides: TGTGTCAGCAGATGGGACAGGCGAGGCCCTGAAGCTTTCTTT.

The CDR3 nucleotides read TGTGCCACCAGCAGTGTCCACAGACCCCCCGGGGAGCTGTTTTTT. Its protein is CATSSVHRPPGELFF. The rearrangement uses TRBV15 and TRBJ2-2; D is undetermined. Per germline, CDR1 LNHNV and CDR2 YYDKDF (reference sequence). With 3 bases removed from V and 6 bases from J, the gap between germline ends came to 14 bases. The CDR3 is made up of 15 amino acids.

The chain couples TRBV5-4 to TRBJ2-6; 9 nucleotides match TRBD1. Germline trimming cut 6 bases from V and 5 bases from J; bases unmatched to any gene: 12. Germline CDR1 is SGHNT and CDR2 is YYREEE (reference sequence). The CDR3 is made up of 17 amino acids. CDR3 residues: CASISGTGNNRANVLTF. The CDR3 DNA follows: TGTGCCAGCATCTCAGGGACAGGGAATAATAGGGCCAACGTCCTGACTTTC. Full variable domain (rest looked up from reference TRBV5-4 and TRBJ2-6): ETGVTQSPTHLIKTRGQQVTLRCSSQSGHNTVSWYQQALGQGPQFIFQYYREEENGRGNFPPRFSGLQFPNYSSELNVNALELDDSALYLCASISGTGNNRANVLTFGAGSRLTVL.

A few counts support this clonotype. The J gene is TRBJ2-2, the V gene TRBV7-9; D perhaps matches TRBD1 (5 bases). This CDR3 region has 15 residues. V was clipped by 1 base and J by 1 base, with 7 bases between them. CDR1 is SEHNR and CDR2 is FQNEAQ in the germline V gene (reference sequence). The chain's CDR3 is CASSLGRENTGELFF. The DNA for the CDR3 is TGTGCCAGCAGCTTAGGCAGGGAGAACACCGGGGAGCTGTTTTTT.

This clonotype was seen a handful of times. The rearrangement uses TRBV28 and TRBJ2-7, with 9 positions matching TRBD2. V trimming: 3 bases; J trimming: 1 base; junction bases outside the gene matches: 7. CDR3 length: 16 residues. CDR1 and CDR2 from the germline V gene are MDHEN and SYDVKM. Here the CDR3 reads CASSLLRTSVSYEQYV. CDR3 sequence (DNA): TGTGCCAGCAGTTTGCTTAGGACTAGCGTATCCTACGAGCAGTACGTC.

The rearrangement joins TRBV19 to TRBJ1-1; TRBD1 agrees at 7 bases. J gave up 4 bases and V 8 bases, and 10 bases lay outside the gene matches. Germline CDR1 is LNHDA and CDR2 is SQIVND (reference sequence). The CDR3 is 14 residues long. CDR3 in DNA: TGTGCCAGTGTCATGGGGGAGGGGGCCACTGAAGCTTTCTTT. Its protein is CASVMGEGATEAFF.

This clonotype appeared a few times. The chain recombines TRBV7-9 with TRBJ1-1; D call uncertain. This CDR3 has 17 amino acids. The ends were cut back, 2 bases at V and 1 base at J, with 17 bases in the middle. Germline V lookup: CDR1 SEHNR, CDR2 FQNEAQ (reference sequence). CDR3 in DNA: TGTGCCAGCAGCTTAAAAGACATCTTCTATTCGAACACTGAAGCTTTCTTT. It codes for CASSLKDIFYSNTEAFF.

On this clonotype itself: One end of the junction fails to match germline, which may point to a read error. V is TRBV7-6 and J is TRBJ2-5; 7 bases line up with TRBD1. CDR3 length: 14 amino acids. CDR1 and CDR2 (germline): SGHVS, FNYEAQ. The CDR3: CASSLTGTQEPQYF. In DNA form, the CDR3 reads TGTGCCAGCAGCTTGACAGGGACCCAAGAGCCCCAGTACTTC.

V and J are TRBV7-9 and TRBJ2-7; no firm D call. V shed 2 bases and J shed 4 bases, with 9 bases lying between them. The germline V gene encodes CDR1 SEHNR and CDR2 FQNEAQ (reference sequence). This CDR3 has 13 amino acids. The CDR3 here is CASSLLGRYEQYF. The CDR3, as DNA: TGTGCCAGCAGCTTATTAGGGCGGTACGAGCAGTACTTC.